These T cell receptor beta chains were read from a single sample in a study of blood T cells in healthy people across ages. A single record per CDR3 protein comes from TCRdb applying MiXCR to the 5' RACE reads. The sample contains approximately 1.5 million distinct CDR3 sequences, roughly 32% of which appear only once. The sequenced material came from blood. The receptors stem from a woman younger than 45 in good health. Both conserved end residues are part of each CDR3. A D gene is named only where the DNA matches it firmly. Clone size is stated in some rows and not others, as once, few, many or a class when expanded.

clone size: -
V gene: TRBV4-1
CDR3 length: 15
J gene: TRBJ1-5
D gene: -
CDR3 DNA: TGCGCCAGCAGCCTTACGGGGCAGGGGTCTCAGCCCCAGCATTTT
CDR3 protein: CASSLTGQGSQPQHF

clone size: few
V gene: TRBV19
CDR3 length: 17
J gene: TRBJ1-2
D gene: TRBD1
CDR3 DNA: TGTGCCAGTAGTACCGGGACAGGGTCCAACGTTAACTATGGCTACACCTTC
CDR3 protein: CASSTGTGSNVNYGYTF

clone size: few
V gene: TRBV10-3
CDR3 length: 18
J gene: TRBJ2-1
D gene: TRBD1
CDR3 DNA: TGTGCCATCAGTGAGTCCTTTGTAAGGGGCAGGGGGAGCGATGAGCAGTTCTTC
CDR3 protein: CAISESFVRGRGSDEQFF

clone size: once
V gene: TRBV7-9
CDR3 length: 17
J gene: TRBJ1-4
D gene: TRBD1
CDR3 DNA: TGTGCCAGCACCCGAAGGGACAGAGATGCAACTAATGAAAAACTGTTTTTT
CDR3 protein: CASTRRDRDATNEKLFF

clone size: few
V gene: TRBV7-9
CDR3 length: 13
J gene: TRBJ1-1
D gene: TRBD1
CDR3 DNA: TGTGCCAGCAGACACGAGGGACAGGGCGAAGCTTTCTTT
CDR3 protein: CASRHEGQGEAFF

clone size: -
V gene: TRBV4-2
CDR3 length: 13
J gene: TRBJ2-3
D gene: -
CDR3 DNA: TGTGCCAGCAGCCAAGGGGAAAAAAGAAGCATGTATTTT
CDR3 protein: CASSQGEKRSMYF

clone size: once
V gene: TRBV27
CDR3 length: 13
J gene: TRBJ1-2
D gene: -
CDR3 DNA: TGTGCCTGCAGTTTATCAACAGGCGGAGGCTACACCTTC
CDR3 protein: CACSLSTGGGYTF

clone size: few
V gene: TRBV13
CDR3 length: 17
J gene: TRBJ2-3
D gene: -
CDR3 DNA: TGTGCCAGCAGCTTAGAAGCGGCGAAGGCCAGGAAAGATACGCAGTATTTT
CDR3 protein: CASSLEAAKARKDTQYF

clone size: -
V gene: TRBV5-1
CDR3 length: 15
J gene: TRBJ2-3
D gene: -
CDR3 DNA: TGCGCCAGCGGCGATTGGGGCTCAAGCACAGATACGCAGTATTTT
CDR3 protein: CASGDWGSSTDTQYF

clone size: few
V gene: TRBV28
CDR3 length: 12
J gene: TRBJ2-5
D gene: -
CDR3 DNA: TGTGCCAGCAGTTCACGCCTTAGGACCCAGTACTTC
CDR3 protein: CASSSRLRTQYF

clone size: many
V gene: TRBV20-1
CDR3 length: 16
J gene: TRBJ2-3
D gene: -
CDR3 DNA: TGCAGTGCCGTCCGGGCAGGTTCTCTTTCTATGGATACGCAGTATTTT
CDR3 protein: CSAVRAGSLSMDTQYF

clone size: many
V gene: TRBV5-1
CDR3 length: 18
J gene: TRBJ2-7
D gene: TRBD2
CDR3 DNA: TGCGCCAGCAGCCCGGACAGGGCGGGACTAGCGGTCACCTACGAGCAGTACTTC
CDR3 protein: CASSPDRAGLAVTYEQYF

clone size: -
V gene: TRBV7-2
CDR3 length: 16
J gene: TRBJ2-7
D gene: -
CDR3 DNA: TGTGCCAGCAGCTCTAAGCCGGGGTCCGACTCCTACGAGCAGTACTTC
CDR3 protein: CASSSKPGSDSYEQYF

clone size: few
V gene: TRBV11-2
CDR3 length: 14
J gene: TRBJ2-7
D gene: -
CDR3 DNA: TGTGCCAGCAGCTCCTTGCAAGGGCGGGGCGAGCAGTACTTC
CDR3 protein: CASSSLQGRGEQYF

clone size: -
V gene: TRBV27
CDR3 length: 14
J gene: TRBJ2-7
D gene: TRBD1
CDR3 DNA: TGTGCCAGCAGCTCGGGACAGGTCCTTGGCGAGCAGTACTTC
CDR3 protein: CASSSGQVLGEQYF

clone size: many
V gene: TRBV20-1
CDR3 length: 15
J gene: TRBJ2-3
D gene: TRBD1
CDR3 DNA: TGCAGTGCTAGAGGGGGACAGGGCCGCACAGATACGCAGTATTTT
CDR3 protein: CSARGGQGRTDTQYF

clone size: -
V gene: TRBV2
CDR3 length: 15
J gene: TRBJ2-7
D gene: TRBD2
CDR3 DNA: TGTGCCAGCAAGAATAGCGGGGGATTTTCTTACGAGCAGTACTTC
CDR3 protein: CASKNSGGFSYEQYF

clone size: few
V gene: TRBV10-3
CDR3 length: 18
J gene: TRBJ2-3
D gene: TRBD2
CDR3 DNA: TGTGCCATCAGTGAGGTTCCGGGACTAGAGGCTAGCACAGATACGCAGTATTTT
CDR3 protein: CAISEVPGLEASTDTQYF

clone size: few
V gene: TRBV10-2
CDR3 length: 17
J gene: TRBJ2-1
D gene: -
CDR3 DNA: TGCGCCAGCAGTTCAGGACTAGTGGGGGGGACATACAATGAGCAGTTCTTC
CDR3 protein: CASSSGLVGGTYNEQFF

clone size: few
V gene: TRBV12-3/TRBV12-4
CDR3 length: 11
J gene: TRBJ1-4
D gene: -
CDR3 DNA: TGTGCCAGCAGTCAGAATGAAAAACTGTTTTTT
CDR3 protein: CASSQNEKLFF

clone size: -
V gene: TRBV28
CDR3 length: 13
J gene: TRBJ2-1
D gene: -
CDR3 DNA: TGTGCCAGCAGTGCCCGGAACCAAGAGACCCAGTTCTTC
CDR3 protein: CASSARNQETQFF

clone size: -
V gene: TRBV10-3
CDR3 length: 15
J gene: TRBJ2-1
D gene: TRBD2
CDR3 DNA: TGTGCCATCAGTGGGTTAGCGGGGACCTACAATGAGCAGTTCTTC
CDR3 protein: CAISGLAGTYNEQFF